This T cell receptor (beta chain) was sequenced in a study of T cell clonality in common variable immunodeficiency. This clone was recorded many times. The sequenced fragment ends 3 residues before the CDR3 boundary, so the rest is inferred from the germline J gene. Using immunoSEQ multiplex PCR, the repertoire was profiled, and TCRdb retains in-frame clones only, with some absent. This sample has fewer than 75,000 clones, each found more than once. The CDR3 extends over 15 amino acids. The V and J ends lost 5 bases and 3 bases, in that order; junction bases with no gene match: 6. Germline lookup yields CDR1 SGDLS and CDR2 YYNGEE.

The source material was peripheral blood mononuclear cells. The rearrangement uses TRBV9 and TRBJ2-7; 12 bases align to TRBD2. This clonotype was obtained from a person aged 18 to 70 in good health. CDR3 DNA, as far as it was read: TGTGCCAGCAGTCAGACTAGCGGGAGCCTCTACGAG. Encoded protein: CASSQTSGSLYE. From start to end, the CDR3 is CASSQTSGSLYEQYF.